The 23 T cell receptor beta chains below come from one sample, sequenced in a study of shared clonotypes between healthy human individuals. Sequenced by immunoSEQ multiplex PCR; TCRdb stores in-frame clones only, minus some. The repertoire holds roughly 2.1 million clones, with 85% to 95% as singletons. Naive CD8 cells lacked CD45RO and underwent positive selection for CCR7, leaving out terminally differentiated effector memory CD45RA+ cells. The sequenced sample was naive CD8+ T cells from PBMCs. These receptors came from a man in his late teens or twenties in good health. Some clones in this sample may be carry-over from other donors' samples.

The gene calls are TRBV6-1 and TRBJ2-1; TRBD2 might be the D (5 bases). The V end was cut by 8 bases, the J end by 5 bases, with 13 bases between. CDR3 length: 13 amino acids. The germline gives CDR1 MNHNS, CDR2 SASEGT. As DNA, the CDR3 is TGTGCCAGCGGAGGAACGAACAACAATGAGCAGTTCTTC. Its translation is CASGGTNNNEQFF.

This chain connects TRBV7-2 to TRBJ2-2; perhaps TRBD2 as D (6 bases). V was clipped by 1 base and J by 5 bases, with 11 bases between them. Looked up from germline, CDR1 is SGHTA and CDR2 is FQGNSA. The CDR3 runs to 15 residues. CDR3 sequence (DNA): TGTGCCAGCAGCTTAGACGGGAGTCGGACCGGGGAGCTGTTTTTT. Protein sequence: CASSLDGSRTGELFF.

This chain uses TRBV6-1 with TRBJ1-4, with 7 positions matching TRBD1. In germline, CDR1 is MNHNS, CDR2 SASEGT. The CDR3 consists of 15 residues. The junction had 7 bases not matched to a gene; V was cut back by 6 bases and J by 3 bases. The CDR3 protein is CASSKRQGPNEKLFF. The CDR3 bases are TGTGCCAGCAGCAAAAGACAGGGCCCTAATGAAAAACTGTTTTTT.

J is TRBJ2-7 and V is TRBV7-9; possible D gene TRBD2, 6 bases. The CDR3 loop spans 12 amino acids. Germline V lookup: CDR1 SEHNR, CDR2 FQNEAQ (reference sequence). Trimming removed 3 bases at V and 11 bases at J, with 14 bases between. CDR3 protein: CASSFGTANEYF. The DNA for the CDR3 is TGTGCCAGCAGCTTCGGGACTGCAAACGAGTACTTC.

The chain employs TRBV7-9 and TRBJ1-2; D is uncertain. The germline CDR1 and CDR2 sequences are SEHNR and FQNEAQ (reference sequence). The CDR3 has 13 residues. The V end was cut by 2 bases, the J end by 6 bases, with 10 bases between. The CDR3 protein is CASSLFRADGYTF. CDR3 nucleotides: TGTGCCAGCAGCTTATTTAGAGCGGATGGCTACACCTTC.

The sample holds a few counts of this clone. The V and J genes are TRBV29-1 and TRBJ1-1; D call uncertain. CDR3 length equals 10 residues. CDR1 is SQVTM and CDR2 is ANQGSEA in the germline V gene. Trimming removed 2 bases at V and 4 bases at J, with 2 bases between. The CDR3 sequence: CSVESTEAFF. CDR3 sequence (DNA): TGCAGCGTTGAAAGCACTGAAGCTTTCTTT.

V gene TRBV4-3 combines with J gene TRBJ1-2; no firm D call. Germline CDR1 reads LGHNA; CDR2 reads YSLEER. The CDR3 contains 14 residues. The V end was cut by 3 bases, the J end by 3 bases, with 11 bases between. CDR3 sequence: CASSQGVKDYGYTF. Here the CDR3 DNA reads TGCGCCAGCAGCCAGGGTGTCAAGGACTATGGCTACACCTTC.

This clone was counted only a few times. V and J are TRBV9 and TRBJ2-2; 9 bases agree with TRBD2. The CDR3 covers 16 residues. CDR1 SGDLS and CDR2 YYNGEE come from the germline V gene. V was clipped by 3 bases and J by 5 bases; unmatched bases: 8. The DNA of the CDR3 is TGTGCCAGCAGCGGGGGGCTAGCGGGAAGTACCGGGGAGCTGTTTTTT. This translates into CASSGGLAGSTGELFF. Supplemented by reference TRBV9 and TRBJ2-2, the full variable domain reads DSGVTQTPKHLITATGQRVTLRCSPRSGDLSVYWYQQSLDQGLQFLIQYYNGEERAKGNILERFSAQQFPDLHSELNLSSLELGDSALYFCASSGGLAGSTGELFFGEGSRLTVL.

The rearrangement links TRBV11-2 to TRBJ2-7, with 11 bases that match TRBD1. The CDR3 runs 14 residues. Germline CDR1 reads SGHAT; CDR2 reads FQNNGV. J was trimmed by 5 bases and V by 5 bases; bases with no gene match: 5. The DNA for the CDR3 is TGTGCCAGCAGCCATGGACAGGGGGCCCACGAGCAGTACTTC. This gives the protein CASSHGQGAHEQYF.

The rearrangement links TRBV5-1 to TRBJ2-1, with 9 bases fitting TRBD2. The CDR3 runs 17 residues. Germline assignment: CDR1 SGHRS and CDR2 YFSETQ. V lost 2 bases and J lost 6; bases outside the gene matches: 12. The CDR3 region has the DNA TGCGCCAGCAGCTTCCTCAGGCGGGAGGGTCCCGGCAATGAGCAGTTCTTC. This encodes CASSFLRREGPGNEQFF. The full variable domain, with the rest looked up from reference TRBV5-1 and TRBJ2-1, is KAGVTQTPRYLIKTRGQQVTLSCSPISGHRSVSWYQQTPGQGLQFLFEYFSETQRNKGNFPGRFSGRQFSNSRSEMNVSTLELGDSALYLCASSFLRREGPGNEQFFGPGTRLTVL.

V usage is TRBV27 and J usage is TRBJ2-7, with no clear D. CDR3 size: 15 residues. The V end was cut by 6 bases, the J end by 1 base, with 16 bases between. CDR1 and CDR2 (germline): MNHEY, SMNVEV (reference sequence). CDR3 sequence reads: CASSQTSPVSYEQYF. CDR3 DNA: TGTGCCAGCAGCCAAACAAGCCCCGTTTCCTACGAGCAGTACTTC.

V gene TRBV4-3 combines with J gene TRBJ1-2; maybe TRBD1 (6 bases). CDR1 is LGHNA and CDR2 is YSLEER in the germline V gene. The V end was cut by 4 bases, the J end by 0 bases, with 18 bases between. The CDR3 is made up of 17 amino acids. The CDR3, as DNA: TGCGCCAGCAGCCCCATTAGGACAGCCTTAGCTAACTATGGCTACACCTTC. Protein: CASSPIRTALANYGYTF.

In this sample, this clone turned up a few times. The chain is built from TRBV19 and TRBJ1-2, with a tentative D call TRBD1 (6 bases). Trimming removed 9 bases from V and 8 bases from J, with 16 bases in between. The CDR3 runs to 12 residues. The V gene's germline CDR1 is LNHDA and CDR2 SQIVND (reference sequence). The chain's CDR3 is CASQVGASGYTF. CDR3 in DNA: TGTGCCAGCCAAGTGGGGGCAAGCGGCTACACCTTC.

This chain connects TRBV7-6 to TRBJ2-3, with 11 nucleotides matching TRBD2. Germline CDR1 is SGHVS and CDR2 is FNYEAQ. This CDR3 spans 17 amino acids. The junction had 8 bases not matched to a gene; V was cut back by 5 bases and J by 1 base. The CDR3 loop reads CASSIPIAGGGTDTQYF. The CDR3 region has the DNA TGTGCCAGCAGCATACCAATAGCGGGAGGGGGCACAGATACGCAGTATTTT. The full variable domain, with the rest looked up from reference TRBV7-6 and TRBJ2-3, is GAGVSQSPRYKVTKRGQDVALRCDPISGHVSLYWYRQALGQGPEFLTYFNYEAQQDKSGLPNDRFSAERPEGSISTLTIQRTEQRDSAMYRCASSIPIAGGGTDTQYFGPGTRLTVL.

The chain employs TRBV13 and TRBJ1-2, with 11 nucleotides matching TRBD1. The junction had 6 bases not matched to a gene; V was cut back by 4 bases and J by 8 bases. The CDR3 covers 14 residues. The germline gives CDR1 PRHDT, CDR2 FYEKMQ (reference sequence). CDR3 bases: TGTGCCAGCAGCTACGTGGACAGGGGGCACGGCTACACCTTC. It yields the protein CASSYVDRGHGYTF.

The J gene is TRBJ1-5, the V gene TRBV7-9; 10 bases are a match to TRBD1. V trimming: 5 bases; J trimming: 1 base; junction bases outside the gene matches: 2. The CDR3 has 15 amino acids. Looked up from germline, CDR1 is SEHNR and CDR2 is FQNEAQ (reference sequence). The CDR3 DNA is TGTGCCAGCAGCCAGGGACAGGGGAGCAATCAGCCCCAGCATTTT. Protein product: CASSQGQGSNQPQHF.

The chain joins TRBV10-3 to TRBJ2-2, with D hard to call. The CDR3 sequence is 14 residues long. Trimming removed 4 bases from V and 3 bases from J, with 9 bases in between. Germline V CDR1 and CDR2: ENHRY, SYGVKD. The CDR3 DNA reads as TGTGCCATCAGTGTAGGAACATACACCGGGGAGCTGTTTTTT. It is translated as CAISVGTYTGELFF.

The chain employs TRBV7-9 and TRBJ2-2; tentatively, D is TRBD1 or TRBD2 (6 bases each). CDR3 size: 18 residues. Trimming pared 5 bases from V and 4 bases from J, leaving 23 bases between. The germline V gene has CDR1 SEHNR and CDR2 FQNEAQ (reference sequence). In DNA, the CDR3 is TGTGCCAGCAGCCCGATCCCGGGACAAGGAGGGAGCACCGGGGAGCTGTTTTTT. It codes for CASSPIPGQGGSTGELFF. Full variable domain (outside the CDR3, taken from reference TRBV7-9 and TRBJ2-2): DTGVSQNPRHKITKRGQNVTFRCDPISEHNRLYWYRQTLGQGPEFLTYFQNEAQLEKSRLLSDRFSAERPKGSFSTLEIQRTEQGDSAMYLCASSPIPGQGGSTGELFFGEGSRLTVL.

As to this clone: Other nucleotide sequences from this sample produce the same CDR3. This sequence joins TRBV4-1 and TRBJ1-2; D remains unclear. This CDR3 has 11 amino acids. Trimming cost V 3 bases and J 7 bases, with 6 bases left between them. Germline assignment: CDR1 MGHRA and CDR2 YSYEKL. This chain's CDR3 is CASSQLGGYTF. CDR3 bases: TGCGCCAGCAGCCAGTTGGGTGGCTACACCTTC.

V usage is TRBV7-6 and J usage is TRBJ2-3; D might be TRBD1 (6 bases). The CDR3 contains 15 residues. V was clipped by 5 bases and J by 6 bases, with 18 bases between them. Germline V CDR1 and CDR2: SGHVS, FNYEAQ. The CDR3 nucleotides read TGTGCCAGCAGCCCCCGGACAGCGATTGCGGATACGCAGTATTTT. Translating gives CASSPRTAIADTQYF.

The chain links TRBV19 to TRBJ2-1; maybe TRBD2 (7 bases). CDR1 and CDR2 (germline): LNHDA, SQIVND (reference sequence). This CDR3 contains 16 residues. The V and J ends lost 7 bases and 4 bases respectively, with 20 bases between them. The CDR3 is CASTPEGGLRYNEQFF. DNA for the CDR3: TGTGCCAGTACCCCAGAGGGGGGGCTAAGGTACAATGAGCAGTTCTTC.

The V gene is TRBV4-3, the J gene TRBJ2-1, with D possibly matching TRBD2 (5 bases). V shed 0 bases and J shed 2 bases, with 14 bases lying between them. The CDR3 has 17 amino acids. Germline lookup yields CDR1 LGHNA and CDR2 YSLEER. CDR3 sequence: CASSQDPPAVTYNEQFF. The DNA of the CDR3 is TGCGCCAGCAGCCAAGATCCTCCAGCGGTGACCTACAATGAGCAGTTCTTC.

V and J are TRBV19 and TRBJ1-4, with D uncertain. V was trimmed by 3 bases and J by 8 bases, leaving 16 bases between them. The CDR3 totals 15 residues. The germline gives CDR1 LNHDA, CDR2 SQIVND (reference sequence). The CDR3 DNA reads as TGTGCCAGTAGTATTTTGGGTCAAAACGGGGAAAAACTGTTTTTT. The encoded protein is CASSILGQNGEKLFF.